The T cell receptor beta chain described here comes from a study of blood T cell repertoires in COVID-19. Study-wide background: T cells, B-cell-depleted T cells, or PBMCs supplied cDNA or gDNA.

The V end was cut by 7 bases, the J end by 1 base, with 10 bases between. Germline-derived CDR1 and CDR2 are MNHNY and SVGAGI (reference sequence). The CDR3 is 13 residues long. Methods used by the authors: Reference gene primer amplification gave nucleated cell count estimates. Only in-frame clones appear in the TCRdb table, and some are missing; sequencing was by immunoSEQ multiplex PCR. V and J calls plus clone size are reproduced from that table; the DNA served to infer D and trimming. Of some 340,000 clones listed, around 83% are singletons. The specimen was PBMCs or T cells enriched from blood (not recorded which). This clonotype was obtained from a woman aged 50 to 60 who had recovered from COVID-19. This chain joins TRBV6-6 and TRBJ1-1; D not resolved. Here the CDR3 DNA reads TGTGCCAGCACCCCGGGTGCGAACACTGAAGCTTTCTTT. Amino acid sequence: CASTPGANTEAFF.